The source of this T cell receptor beta chain is a study of T cells in Graves' hyperthyroidism and ophthalmopathy. Turning to the study itself: Once the initial diagnosis was made, peripheral blood was obtained before any treatment.

Patients between 18 and 65 years old had hyperthyroidism, newly diagnosed and lasting under 2 months. Isolation of PBMCs was performed on around 9.8 ml fresh peripheral blood. RNA transcripts provided the source from which TCR beta CDR3 regions were amplified. During a first-round RT-PCR of the TCR CDR3, the HTBI primer set was used. TCRdb ran MiXCR on the multiplex PCR reads and lists one entry per CDR3 protein. This sample has around 560,000 distinct CDR3 sequences, with approximately 16% found just once. The table lists this clonotype with many counts. One end of the junction is discordant with germline, which a read error may explain. This TCR came from a woman between 18 and 29 years old with Graves' hyperthyroidism. The specimen sequenced was blood.

The CDR3: CASSDPSSYEQHF. CDR3 coding DNA: TGTGCCAGCAGCGACCCAAGCTCCTACGAGCAGCACTTC. This chain connects TRBV9 to TRBJ2-7, with D unresolved. The CDR3 has 13 residues. Looked up from germline, CDR1 is SGDLS and CDR2 is YYNGEE.